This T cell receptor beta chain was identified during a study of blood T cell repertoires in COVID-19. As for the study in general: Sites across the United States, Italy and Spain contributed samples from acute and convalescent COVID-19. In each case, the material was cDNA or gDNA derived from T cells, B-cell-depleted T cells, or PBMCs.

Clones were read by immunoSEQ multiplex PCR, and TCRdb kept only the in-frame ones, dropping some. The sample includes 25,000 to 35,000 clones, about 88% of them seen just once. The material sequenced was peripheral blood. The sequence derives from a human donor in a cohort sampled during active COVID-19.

CDR3 region: CASSQTRDNTF. The CDR3 DNA sequence: TGTGCCAGCAGCCAGACCAGGGACAACACCTTC. V gene TRBV2 combines with J gene TRBJ1-2; perhaps TRBD1 as D (6 bases). CDR1 SNHLY and CDR2 FYNNEI come from the germline V gene. The CDR3 has 11 amino acids. V lost 6 bases and J lost 12, with 14 bases in between.